A selection of T cell receptor beta chains follows, all from one sample in a study of blood T cell repertoires in COVID-19. Clones were read by immunoSEQ multiplex PCR, and TCRdb kept only the in-frame ones, dropping some. The table shows roughly 90,000 clones, with about four fifths occurring only once. Sample: peripheral blood. The receptors derive from a woman in her 70s with acute or convalescent COVID-19. Each CDR3 is given with its conserved first and last residue. D genes are given only for firm matches. Clone size appears in some rows only: once, few, many, or a class for an expanded clone.

j_call	d_call	v_call	clone_size	cdr3_nt	cdr3_aa
TRBJ2-3	TRBD1	TRBV19	NA	TGTGCCAGTAGCCTCCATCCGGGACAGGGCGAAGATACGCAGTATTTT	CASSLHPGQGEDTQYF
TRBJ2-5	NA	TRBV12-3/TRBV12-4	once	TGTGCCAGCAGTTTGTGGGAGGAGACCCAGTACTTC	CASSLWEETQYF
TRBJ1-2	NA	TRBV19	NA	TGTGCCAGTAGTTTCCCAGCTAACTATGGCTACACCTTC	CASSFPANYGYTF
TRBJ2-7	TRBD1	TRBV6-5	NA	TGTGCCAGCAGTAGGACAGGGCCCCACTACGAGCAGTACTTC	CASSRTGPHYEQYF
TRBJ1-3	NA	TRBV2	NA	TGTGCCAGCAGTGTTATTATGGGAAACACCATATATTTT	CASSVIMGNTIYF
TRBJ2-6	TRBD1	TRBV30	NA	TGTGCCTGGAGTGTACGGGACAGGCGTATCAGCTCTGGGGCCAACGTCCTGACTTTC	CAWSVRDRRISSGANVLTF
TRBJ2-5	TRBD2	TRBV29-1	NA	TGCAGCGCAAAACCGGGACTAGCCTTAGAGACCCAGTACTTC	CSAKPGLALETQYF
TRBJ2-3	TRBD2	TRBV7-3	NA	TGTGCCAGCAGCACAGGACTAGCGGGGGATATGGTCGCGGATACGCAGTATTTT	CASSTGLAGDMVADTQYF
TRBJ1-2	TRBD1	TRBV18	NA	TGTGCCAGCTCACCCTCAGGGGGCGGCTATGGCTACACCTTC	CASSPSGGGYGYTF
TRBJ2-2	NA	TRBV5-1	once	TGCGCCAGCGCCTCAGGAGGGGCTGGGAGCACCGGGGAGCTGTTTTTT	CASASGGAGSTGELFF
TRBJ2-7	TRBD1	TRBV7-9	NA	TGTGCCAGCAGCTTAGACCGACAGGGCGCCGAGCAGTACTTC	CASSLDRQGAEQYF
TRBJ2-3	NA	TRBV9	few	TGTGCCAGCAGCGTGGAGGGCTCGGGGACAGATACGCAGTATTTT	CASSVEGSGTDTQYF
TRBJ1-1	NA	TRBV5-6	few	TGTGCCAGCAGCTTCCAGGGTCGGGTGAACACTGAAGCTTTCTTT	CASSFQGRVNTEAFF